Given below is one TCR beta chain in context. The antigen is unknown. This CDR3 spans 16 amino acids. Per germline, CDR1 SGHAT and CDR2 FQNNGV. Trimming stripped 5 bases from V and 3 bases from J, with 17 bases between. Healthy Caucasian individuals from Russia aged roughly 6 to 100 were enrolled as donors. The sample originates from a study of blood T cells in healthy people across ages. Across the study: Per every two T cells, about one barcoded beta molecule was captured by template switching.

The study's findings and limits: Strongly correlated with naive T cell percentage was TCR beta diversity. It was not possible, with unsorted PBMCs, to conclusively compare naive and antigen-experienced cells.

A sample-barcoded 5' primer and a J-beta primer mix were used in a second PCR of roughly 7 to 11 cycles. Using its own MiXCR run on the 5' RACE reads, TCRdb lists one record per CDR3 protein. The repertoire has about 970,000 distinct CDR3 sequences, 51% of them found once; the top ten carry over 20%. The sequence derives from a woman in her sixties or seventies in good health. The chain recombines TRBV11-2 with TRBJ2-1; unclear D gene. What was sequenced was blood. CDR3 region: CASSRPGEVGYNEQFF. CDR3 DNA sequence: TGTGCCAGCAGCCGACCAGGAGAGGTTGGCTACAATGAGCAGTTCTTC.